One TCR beta chain is described in this entry. The sample comes from a study of blood T cell repertoires in COVID-19. Sequencing used immunoSEQ multiplex PCR; TCRdb keeps in-frame clones, though not all of them. Of about 76,000 clones listed, about 86% are singletons. The CDR3 runs 15 residues. The germline V and J ends were trimmed by 5 bases and 6 bases, with 17 bases remaining between them. CDR1 and CDR2 (germline): MRHNA, SNTAGT. Sequencing was carried out using peripheral blood. V usage is TRBV6-4 and J usage is TRBJ1-5; the D is unclear. This receptor was taken from a human donor in a cohort sampled during active COVID-19. The CDR3 is CASSPTPGEGQPQHF. DNA for the CDR3: TGTGCCAGCAGTCCAACCCCCGGGGAGGGTCAGCCCCAGCATTTT.